This record looks at one T cell receptor beta chain sequence and its context. The sample is drawn from a study of OX40 agonist ivuxolimab in advanced cancers. The CDR3 totals 14 residues. Trimming cost V 6 bases and J 2 bases, with 13 bases left between them. CDR1 MNHEY and CDR2 SVGAGI come from the germline V gene. This table comes from immunoSEQ multiplex PCR, and its TCRdb copy is limited to in-frame clones, with some not included. The top ten hold over 0.25% of the sample, which has about 80,000 clones, over 75% seen once. The material was CD4+ or CD8+ T cells sorted from blood, obtained in a trial of the OX40 agonist ivuxolimab. This chain uses TRBV6-5 with TRBJ1-2; a possible D gene is TRBD1 (6 bases). The sequence was collected from an adult with an advanced solid tumor such as melanoma, head and neck, liver or kidney cancer. In DNA, the CDR3 is TGTGCCAGCAGGCCAGCAGGGGTAAACTATGGCTACACCTTC. Amino acid sequence: CASRPAGVNYGYTF.